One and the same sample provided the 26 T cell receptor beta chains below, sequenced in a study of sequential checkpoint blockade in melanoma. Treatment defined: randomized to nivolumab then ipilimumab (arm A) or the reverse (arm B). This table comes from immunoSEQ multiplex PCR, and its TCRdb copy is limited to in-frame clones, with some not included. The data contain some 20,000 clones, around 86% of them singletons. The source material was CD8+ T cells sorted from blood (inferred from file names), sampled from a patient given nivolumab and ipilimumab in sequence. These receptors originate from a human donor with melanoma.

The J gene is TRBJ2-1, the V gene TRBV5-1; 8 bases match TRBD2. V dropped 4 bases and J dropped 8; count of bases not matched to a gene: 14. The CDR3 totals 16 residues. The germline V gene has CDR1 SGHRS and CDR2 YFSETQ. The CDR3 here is CASSVGTGGGLDEQFF. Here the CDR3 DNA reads TGCGCCAGCAGCGTGGGGACCGGCGGGGGGTTGGATGAGCAGTTCTTC.

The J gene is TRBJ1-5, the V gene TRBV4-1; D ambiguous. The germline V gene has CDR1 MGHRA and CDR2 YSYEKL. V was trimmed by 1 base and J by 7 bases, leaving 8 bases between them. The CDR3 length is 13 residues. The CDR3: CASSQVGGQPQHF. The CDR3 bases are TGCGCCAGCAGCCAAGTCGGAGGGCAGCCCCAGCATTTT.

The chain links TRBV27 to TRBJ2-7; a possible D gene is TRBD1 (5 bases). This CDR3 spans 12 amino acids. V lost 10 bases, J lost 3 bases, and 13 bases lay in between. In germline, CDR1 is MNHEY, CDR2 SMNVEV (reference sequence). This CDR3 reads CATRKGNYEQYF. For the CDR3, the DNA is TGTGCCACCCGGAAGGGGAACTACGAGCAGTACTTC.

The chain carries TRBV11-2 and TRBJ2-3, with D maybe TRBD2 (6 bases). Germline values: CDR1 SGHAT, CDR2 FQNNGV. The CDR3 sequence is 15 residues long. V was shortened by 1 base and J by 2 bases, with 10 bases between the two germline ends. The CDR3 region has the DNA TGTGCCAGCAGCTTAGGCGGGGAAGACACAGATACGCAGTATTTT. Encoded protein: CASSLGGEDTDTQYF.

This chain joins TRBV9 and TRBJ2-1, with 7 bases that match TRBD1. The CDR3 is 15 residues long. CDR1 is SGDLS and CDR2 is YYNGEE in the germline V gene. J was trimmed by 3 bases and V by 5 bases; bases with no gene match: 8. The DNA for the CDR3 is TGTGCCAGCAGTAACGGGGACAGCCTCTACAATGAGCAGTTCTTC. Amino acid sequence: CASSNGDSLYNEQFF. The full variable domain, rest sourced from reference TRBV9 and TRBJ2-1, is DSGVTQTPKHLITATGQRVTLRCSPRSGDLSVYWYQQSLDQGLQFLIQYYNGEERAKGNILERFSAQQFPDLHSELNLSSLELGDSALYFCASSNGDSLYNEQFFGPGTRLTVL.

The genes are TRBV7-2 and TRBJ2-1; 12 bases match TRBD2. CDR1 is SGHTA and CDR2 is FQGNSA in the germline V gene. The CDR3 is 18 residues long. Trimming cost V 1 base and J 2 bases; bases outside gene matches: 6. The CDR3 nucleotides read TGTGCCAGCAGCTTAGATCCCGGACTAGCGGGAACCTACAATGAGCAGTTCTTC. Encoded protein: CASSLDPGLAGTYNEQFF.

The CDR3 DNA sequence: TGCAGCGTCACGGACAGGGAGCACACTGAAGCTTTCTTT. It yields the protein CSVTDREHTEAFF. The chain combines TRBV29-1 with TRBJ1-1; the match to TRBD1 covers 8 bases. V was clipped by 6 bases and J by 3 bases; unmatched bases: 6. This CDR3 contains 13 residues. Germline V gene lookup returns CDR1 SQVTM and CDR2 ANQGSEA.

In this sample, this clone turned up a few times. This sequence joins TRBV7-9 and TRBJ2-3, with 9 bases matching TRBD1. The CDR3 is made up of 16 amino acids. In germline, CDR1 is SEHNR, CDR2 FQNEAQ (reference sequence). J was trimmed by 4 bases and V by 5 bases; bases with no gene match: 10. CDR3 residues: CASSLIGQGRADTQYF. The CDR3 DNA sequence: TGTGCCAGCAGCCTTATAGGACAGGGGAGGGCAGATACGCAGTATTTT.

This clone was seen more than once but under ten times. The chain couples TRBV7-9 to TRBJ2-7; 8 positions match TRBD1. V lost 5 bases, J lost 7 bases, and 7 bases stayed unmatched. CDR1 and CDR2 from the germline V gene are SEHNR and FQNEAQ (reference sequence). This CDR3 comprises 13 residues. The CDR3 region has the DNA TGTGCCAGCAGCCCTGGACAGGGCGGGGAGCAGTACTTC. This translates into CASSPGQGGEQYF.

Here the CDR3 reads CAWSGPGDPFNYGYTF. DNA for the CDR3: TGTGCCTGGAGTGGACCAGGGGACCCCTTTAACTATGGCTACACCTTC. V gene TRBV30 combines with J gene TRBJ1-2; D perhaps matches TRBD1 (6 bases). There are 16 residues in the CDR3. Trimming left V 1 base short and J 1 base short, with 16 bases between. The V gene's germline CDR1 is GTSNPN and CDR2 SVGIG (reference sequence). Full variable domain (outside the CDR3, taken from reference TRBV30 and TRBJ1-2): SQTIHQWPATLVQPVGSPLSLECTVEGTSNPNLYWYRQAAGRGLQLLFYSVGIGQISSEVPQNLSASRPQDRQFILSSKKLLLSDSGFYLCAWSGPGDPFNYGYTFGSGTRLTVV.

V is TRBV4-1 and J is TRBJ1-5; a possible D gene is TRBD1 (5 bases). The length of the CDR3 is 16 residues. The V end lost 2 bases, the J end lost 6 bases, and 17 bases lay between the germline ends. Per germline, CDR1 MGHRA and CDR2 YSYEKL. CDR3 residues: CASSQRAFGGGQPQHF. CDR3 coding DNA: TGCGCCAGCAGCCAAAGGGCTTTCGGGGGTGGTCAGCCCCAGCATTTT.

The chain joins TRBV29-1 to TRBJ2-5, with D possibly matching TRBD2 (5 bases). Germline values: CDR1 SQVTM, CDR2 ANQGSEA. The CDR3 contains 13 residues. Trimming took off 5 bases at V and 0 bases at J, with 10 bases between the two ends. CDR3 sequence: CSVRGGHQETQYF. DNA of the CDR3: TGCAGCGTTCGGGGTGGGCACCAAGAGACCCAGTACTTC.

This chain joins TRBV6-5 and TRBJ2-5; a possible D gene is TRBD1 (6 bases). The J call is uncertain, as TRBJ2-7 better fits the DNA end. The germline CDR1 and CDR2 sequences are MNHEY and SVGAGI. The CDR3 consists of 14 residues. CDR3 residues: CASSWPGQGTEQYF. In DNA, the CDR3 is TGTGCCAGCAGTTGGCCGGGACAAGGGACCGAGCAGTACTTC.

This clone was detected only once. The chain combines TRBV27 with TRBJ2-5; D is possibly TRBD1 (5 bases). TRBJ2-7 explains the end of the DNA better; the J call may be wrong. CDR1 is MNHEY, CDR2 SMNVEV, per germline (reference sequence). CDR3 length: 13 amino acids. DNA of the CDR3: TGTGCCAGCAAGGGGCCCGGACACTACGAGCAGTACTTC. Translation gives CASKGPGHYEQYF.

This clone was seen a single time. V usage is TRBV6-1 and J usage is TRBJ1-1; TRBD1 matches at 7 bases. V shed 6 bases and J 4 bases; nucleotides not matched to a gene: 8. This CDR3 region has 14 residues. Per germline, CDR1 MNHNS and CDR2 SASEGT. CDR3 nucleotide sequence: TGTGCCAGCAGGGCCGACAGGGAGTTCACTGAAGCTTTCTTT. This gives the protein CASRADREFTEAFF.

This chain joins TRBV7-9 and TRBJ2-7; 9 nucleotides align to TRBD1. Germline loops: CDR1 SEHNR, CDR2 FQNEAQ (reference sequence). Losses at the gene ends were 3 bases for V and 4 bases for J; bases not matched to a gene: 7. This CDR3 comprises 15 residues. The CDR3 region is CASSFYRDRVYEQYF. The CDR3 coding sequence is TGTGCCAGCAGCTTCTACCGGGACAGGGTTTACGAGCAGTACTTC. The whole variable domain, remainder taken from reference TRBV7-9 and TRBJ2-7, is DTGVSQNPRHKITKRGQNVTFRCDPISEHNRLYWYRQTLGQGPEFLTYFQNEAQLEKSRLLSDRFSAERPKGSFSTLEIQRTEQGDSAMYLCASSFYRDRVYEQYFGPGTRLTVT.

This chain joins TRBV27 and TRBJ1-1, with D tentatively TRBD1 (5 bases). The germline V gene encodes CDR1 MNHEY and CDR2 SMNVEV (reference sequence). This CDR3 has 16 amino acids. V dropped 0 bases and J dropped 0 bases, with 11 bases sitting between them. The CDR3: CASSLSPGSMNTEAFF. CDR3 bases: TGTGCCAGCAGTTTATCCCCAGGGTCAATGAACACTGAAGCTTTCTTT.

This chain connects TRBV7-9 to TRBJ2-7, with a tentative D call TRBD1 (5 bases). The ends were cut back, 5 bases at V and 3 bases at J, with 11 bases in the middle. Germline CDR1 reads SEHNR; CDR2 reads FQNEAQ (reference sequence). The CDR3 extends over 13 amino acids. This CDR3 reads CASSPTVGYEQYF. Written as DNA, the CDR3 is TGTGCCAGCAGCCCGACAGTAGGCTACGAGCAGTACTTC.

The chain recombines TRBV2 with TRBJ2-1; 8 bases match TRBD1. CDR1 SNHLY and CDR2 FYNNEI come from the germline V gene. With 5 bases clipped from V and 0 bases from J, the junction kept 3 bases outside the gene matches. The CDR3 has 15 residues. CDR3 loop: CASSNTGGSYNEQFF. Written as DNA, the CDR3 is TGTGCCAGCAGTAATACAGGGGGCTCCTACAATGAGCAGTTCTTC.

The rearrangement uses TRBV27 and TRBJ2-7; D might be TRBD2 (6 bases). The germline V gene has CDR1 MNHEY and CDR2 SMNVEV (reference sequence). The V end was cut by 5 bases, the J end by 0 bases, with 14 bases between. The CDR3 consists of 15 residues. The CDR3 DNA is TGTGCCAGCAGTGCGGGACCAGGGAGCTCCTACGAGCAGTACTTC. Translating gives CASSAGPGSSYEQYF.

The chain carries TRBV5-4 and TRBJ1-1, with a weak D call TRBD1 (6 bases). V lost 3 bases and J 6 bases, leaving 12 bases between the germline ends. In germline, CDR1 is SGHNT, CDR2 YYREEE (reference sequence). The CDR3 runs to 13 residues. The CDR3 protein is CASSWGPRAEAFF. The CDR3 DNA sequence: TGTGCCAGCAGCTGGGGGCCCAGGGCTGAAGCTTTCTTT.

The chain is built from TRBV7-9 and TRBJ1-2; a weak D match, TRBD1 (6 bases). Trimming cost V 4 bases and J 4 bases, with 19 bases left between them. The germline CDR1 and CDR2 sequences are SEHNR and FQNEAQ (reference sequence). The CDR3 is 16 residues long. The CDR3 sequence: CASSSGGRGRAYGYTF. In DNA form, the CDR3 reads TGTGCCAGCAGCTCGGGGGGTCGGGGGCGCGCCTATGGCTACACCTTC. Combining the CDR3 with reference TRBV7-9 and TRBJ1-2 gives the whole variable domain DTGVSQNPRHKITKRGQNVTFRCDPISEHNRLYWYRQTLGQGPEFLTYFQNEAQLEKSRLLSDRFSAERPKGSFSTLEIQRTEQGDSAMYLCASSSGGRGRAYGYTFGSGTRLTVV.

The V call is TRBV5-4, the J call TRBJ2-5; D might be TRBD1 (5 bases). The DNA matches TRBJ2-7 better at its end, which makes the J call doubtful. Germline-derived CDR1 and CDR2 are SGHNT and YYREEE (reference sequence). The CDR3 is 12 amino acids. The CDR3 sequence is CASSLWGNEQYF. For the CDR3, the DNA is TGTGCCAGCAGCTTGTGGGGCAACGAGCAGTACTTC.

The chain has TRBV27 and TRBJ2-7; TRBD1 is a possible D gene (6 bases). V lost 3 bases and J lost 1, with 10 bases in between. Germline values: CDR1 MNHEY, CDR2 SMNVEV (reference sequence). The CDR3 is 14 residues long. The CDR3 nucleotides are TGTGCCAGCAGTTTGCTGGACAGTTCCTACGAGCAGTACTTC. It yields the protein CASSLLDSSYEQYF.

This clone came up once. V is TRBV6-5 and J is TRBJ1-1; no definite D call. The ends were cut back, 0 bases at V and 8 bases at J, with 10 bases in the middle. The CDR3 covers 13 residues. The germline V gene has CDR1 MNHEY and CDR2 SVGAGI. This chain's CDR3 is CASSYSVESEAFF. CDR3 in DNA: TGTGCCAGCAGTTACTCGGTGGAGTCGGAAGCTTTCTTT.

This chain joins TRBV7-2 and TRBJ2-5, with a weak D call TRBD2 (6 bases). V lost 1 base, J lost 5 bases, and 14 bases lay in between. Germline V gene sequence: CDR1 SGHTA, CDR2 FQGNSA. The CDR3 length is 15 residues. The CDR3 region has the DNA TGTGCCAGCAGCTTAGGGGTCGGGAGTTGGGAGACCCAGTACTTC. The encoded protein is CASSLGVGSWETQYF. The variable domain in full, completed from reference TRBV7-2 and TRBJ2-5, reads GAGVSQSPSNKVTEKGKDVELRCDPISGHTALYWYRQSLGQGLEFLIYFQGNSAPDKSGLPSDRFSAERTGGSVSTLTIQRTQQEDSAVYLCASSLGVGSWETQYFGPGTRLLVL.